Listed here are 5 T cell receptor beta chains from one sample, sequenced in a study of T cell clonality in common variable immunodeficiency. Findings and limits, study-wide: Common variable immunodeficiency TCR beta sequences reportedly had fewer deletions and N-nucleotide insertions.

The data were produced by immunoSEQ multiplex PCR, yet TCRdb's version contains in-frame clones alone and is incomplete. The repertoire consists of about 7,200 clones, none detected only once. These receptors' antigens are unknown. The sequencing sample was made of peripheral blood mononuclear cells. The receptors come from a human donor with common variable immunodeficiency.

CDR3: CASSLAGSTYEQYF. CDR3 DNA (partial): TGTGCCAGCAGCTTAGCGGGCTCGACCTACGAG. The genes are TRBV7-9 and TRBJ2-7; D not certain. The read ends 3 residues early relative to the CDR3; the germline J gene fills the gap. In germline, CDR1 is SEHNR, CDR2 FQNEAQ (reference sequence). V was shortened by 0 bases and J by 2 bases, with 8 bases between the two germline ends. This CDR3 is built from 14 residues.

To note about this clone: The read falls 3 residues short of the CDR3 end, and the missing part is taken from the germline J gene. V gene TRBV6-2 or TRBV6-3 combines with J gene TRBJ2-7; 7 bases align to TRBD2. The J segment lost 2 bases and the V segment lost 7 bases, leaving 11 bases of the junction unmatched. CDR1 MNHEY and CDR2 SVGEGT come from the germline V gene. The CDR3 sequence is 15 residues long. CDR3 loop: CASNLSGGDPYEQYF. The sequenced part of the CDR3 DNA is TGTGCCAGCAACTTAAGTGGGGGGGACCCCTACGAG.

About this clone: The read stops 3 residues short of the end of the CDR3; the missing end is completed from the germline J gene. The genes are TRBV19 and TRBJ2-1; 8 bases agree with TRBD2. Germline CDR1 and CDR2: LNHDA and SQIVND (reference sequence). The CDR3 covers 14 residues. The V segment lost 5 bases and the J segment 6 bases; nucleotides outside the gene matches: 6. The covered CDR3 bases are TGTGCCAGTAGTCCCCGGGGGGGTGTCAATGAG. This encodes CASSPRGGVNE. The whole CDR3 sequence reads CASSPRGGVNEQFF.

By share, this clone ranks as medium-sized. The read finishes 3 residues shy of the CDR3 end, and the germline J gene is used to complete it. The V gene is TRBV20-1, the J gene TRBJ2-3; TRBD2 aligns across 12 bases. Trimming removed 5 bases from V and 5 bases from J; junction bases left unmatched: 8. The CDR3 totals 15 residues. Germline V lookup: CDR1 DFQATT, CDR2 SNEGSKA (reference sequence). CDR3 loop: CSAGASGRALDTQYF. CDR3 DNA (partial): TGCAGTGCTGGGGCTAGCGGGAGGGCCCTAGATACG.

About this clone itself: The read terminates 3 residues ahead of where the CDR3 ends, so the germline J gene completes it. The rearrangement uses TRBV5-1 and TRBJ2-7, with a tentative D call TRBD1 (7 bases). The ends were cut back, 4 bases at V and 2 bases at J, with 16 bases in the middle. The CDR3 covers 15 residues. Germline V gives CDR1 SGHRS, CDR2 YFSETQ. CDR3 sequence: CASSTQGGLTYEQYF. Partial CDR3 DNA: TGCGCCAGCAGCACTCAGGGGGGATTAACCTACGAG.